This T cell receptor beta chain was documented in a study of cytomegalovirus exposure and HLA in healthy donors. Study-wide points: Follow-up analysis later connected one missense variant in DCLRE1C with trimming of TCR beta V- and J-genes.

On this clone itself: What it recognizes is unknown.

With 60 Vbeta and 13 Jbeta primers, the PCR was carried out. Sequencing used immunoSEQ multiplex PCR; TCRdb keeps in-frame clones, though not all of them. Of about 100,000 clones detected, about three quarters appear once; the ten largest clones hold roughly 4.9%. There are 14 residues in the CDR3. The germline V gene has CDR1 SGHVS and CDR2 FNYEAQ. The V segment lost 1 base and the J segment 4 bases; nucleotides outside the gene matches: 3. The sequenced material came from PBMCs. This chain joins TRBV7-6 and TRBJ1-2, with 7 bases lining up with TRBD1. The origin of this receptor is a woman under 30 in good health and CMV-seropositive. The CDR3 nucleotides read TGTGCCAGCAGCTTAGGGGGACAGAGCTATGGCTACACCTTC. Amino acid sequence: CASSLGGQSYGYTF.